The T cell receptor beta chain described here comes from a study of cytomegalovirus exposure and HLA in healthy donors. As concerns this clone: Its target is not known.

Study findings and constraints: Trimming of TCR beta V- and J-genes showed a link, identified in a later analysis, to a missense DCLRE1C variant. The authors confirmed in vitro that a few CMV-associated chains were specific for CMV antigens. Reportedly, HLA-A and HLA-B alleles of most subjects were accurately predicted from TCR beta.

It was with 60 Vbeta and 13 Jbeta primers that the PCR ran. Clones were read by immunoSEQ multiplex PCR, and TCRdb kept only the in-frame ones, dropping some. The table records about 200,000 clones, less than 85% of them present only once. Sequences were obtained from PBMCs. The receptor was derived from a young man in good health and CMV-seronegative.

The CDR3 here is CASGPGLATTDTQYF. CDR3 in DNA: TGTGCCAGCGGACCTGGACTAGCGACCACAGATACGCAGTATTTT. This chain joins TRBV11-2 and TRBJ2-3, with 9 bases identical to TRBD2. The V and J ends lost 8 bases and 2 bases, in that order; junction bases with no gene match: 8. CDR1 is SGHAT and CDR2 is FQNNGV in the germline V gene. The CDR3 spans 15 residues.